Listed below are T cell receptor beta chains from one sample, sequenced in a study of technical replicates of blood from a handful of donors. Some clones are missing from TCRdb's copy, which holds only in-frame ones; the method was immunoSEQ multiplex PCR. Altogether under 95,000 clones are present, about 94% being singletons, with the ten largest covering 0.25% to 0.3%. The source material was T cells isolated from PBMCs. These TCRs come from a human donor in good health. The CDR3 runs from the conserved cysteine through the conserved F or W. The order of the fields is CDR3 DNA, CDR3 protein, J gene, V gene, clone size, D gene. The D gene is left open where the match is weak. Some rows mark clone size as missing; the rest say once, few, many or name a class of expanded clone.

CDR3 DNA: TGTGCCAGCAGTTACTCTGGGACAGGGGGGGAAGAAGCTTTCTTT
CDR3 protein: CASSYSGTGGEEAFF
J gene: TRBJ1-1
V gene: TRBV6-5
clone size: -
D gene: TRBD1

CDR3 DNA: TGTGCCTGGAGCGACGGACTAGCGGGGCCCTACGAGCAGTACTTC
CDR3 protein: CAWSDGLAGPYEQYF
J gene: TRBJ2-7
V gene: TRBV30
clone size: -
D gene: TRBD2

CDR3 DNA: TGTGCTAGTGGTTTGCTCAGGACAGGAGAATATAATTCACCCCTCCACTTT
CDR3 protein: CASGLLRTGEYNSPLHF
J gene: TRBJ1-6
V gene: TRBV12-5
clone size: -
D gene: TRBD1

CDR3 DNA: TGTGCCAGCAGTGAAGGGCCGAACTATGGCTACACCTTC
CDR3 protein: CASSEGPNYGYTF
J gene: TRBJ1-2
V gene: TRBV2
clone size: -
D gene: -

CDR3 DNA: TGTGCCAGCAGTCGCACAGGGGGCTACATGAACACTGAAGCTTTCTTT
CDR3 protein: CASSRTGGYMNTEAFF
J gene: TRBJ1-1
V gene: TRBV27
clone size: -
D gene: TRBD1

CDR3 DNA: TGCGCCAGCAGTGAGTCGAAGGGGACTGAAGCTTTCTTT
CDR3 protein: CASSESKGTEAFF
J gene: TRBJ1-1
V gene: TRBV10-2
clone size: -
D gene: -

CDR3 DNA: TGTGCCAGCAGTTCAGGGGCGGACATTCAGTACTTC
CDR3 protein: CASSSGADIQYF
J gene: TRBJ2-4
V gene: TRBV6-6
clone size: -
D gene: -

CDR3 DNA: TGTGCCAGCAGCGGGCTTACAGAGAACACTGAAGCTTTCTTT
CDR3 protein: CASSGLTENTEAFF
J gene: TRBJ1-1
V gene: TRBV5-6
clone size: -
D gene: -

CDR3 DNA: TGTGCCAGCAGCCCCTTTGGGACTGAGCGACTGAACACTGAAGCTTTCTTT
CDR3 protein: CASSPFGTERLNTEAFF
J gene: TRBJ1-1
V gene: TRBV4-2
clone size: -
D gene: -

CDR3 DNA: TGTGCCAGCAGGACAGGGATTTCCTACAATGAGCAGTTCTTC
CDR3 protein: CASRTGISYNEQFF
J gene: TRBJ2-1
V gene: TRBV6-5
clone size: -
D gene: TRBD1

CDR3 DNA: TGTGCCTCTGGTGCGACTAATGAAAAACTGTTTTTT
CDR3 protein: CASGATNEKLFF
J gene: TRBJ1-4
V gene: TRBV2
clone size: once
D gene: -

CDR3 DNA: TGTGCCAGCAGCTTGCCAGGGGGACACACCTATGGCTACACCTTC
CDR3 protein: CASSLPGGHTYGYTF
J gene: TRBJ1-2
V gene: TRBV5-6
clone size: -
D gene: TRBD1

CDR3 DNA: TGTGCCAGCAGGGCCGGGACAGGGTATAATCAGCCCCAGCATTTT
CDR3 protein: CASRAGTGYNQPQHF
J gene: TRBJ1-5
V gene: TRBV6-1
clone size: -
D gene: TRBD1

CDR3 DNA: TGTGCCAGCAGCTTAAGTGTAGCGGGGGCCAACACCGGGGAGCTGTTTTTT
CDR3 protein: CASSLSVAGANTGELFF
J gene: TRBJ2-2
V gene: TRBV7-3
clone size: -
D gene: TRBD2

CDR3 DNA: TGTGCCAGCAGCTCCTATAGTAAGCGGGGAGGCACAGATACGCAGTATTTT
CDR3 protein: CASSSYSKRGGTDTQYF
J gene: TRBJ2-3
V gene: TRBV13
clone size: -
D gene: TRBD2

CDR3 DNA: TGTGCCATCAGCGGGACAGGCAATCAGCCCCAGCATTTT
CDR3 protein: CAISGTGNQPQHF
J gene: TRBJ1-5
V gene: TRBV10-3
clone size: once
D gene: TRBD1

CDR3 DNA: TGTGCCAGCAGCTCGGGGACTAGCGGGCTCCACGAGCAGTACTTC
CDR3 protein: CASSSGTSGLHEQYF
J gene: TRBJ2-7
V gene: TRBV7-9
clone size: -
D gene: TRBD2

CDR3 DNA: TGTGCTAGTGGTTTGTTTGTGACTACCCGCACAGATACGCAGTATTTT
CDR3 protein: CASGLFVTTRTDTQYF
J gene: TRBJ2-3
V gene: TRBV12-5
clone size: -
D gene: -

CDR3 DNA: TGTGCCAGCACCTCCCGTGTCGGGGAGCAGTACTTC
CDR3 protein: CASTSRVGEQYF
J gene: TRBJ2-7
V gene: TRBV6-5
clone size: -
D gene: -

CDR3 DNA: TGCGCCAGCAGCCCGACTGCTTCGTCGGTTGTAACATTGTGGGGACTAGCGGGAAATGAGCAGTTCTTC
CDR3 protein: CASSPTASSVVTLWGLAGNEQFF
J gene: TRBJ2-1
V gene: TRBV5-1
clone size: -
D gene: TRBD2

CDR3 DNA: TGTGCCAGCAGCCTCCGAGAGGACTATGGCTACACCTTC
CDR3 protein: CASSLREDYGYTF
J gene: TRBJ1-2
V gene: TRBV9
clone size: -
D gene: -

CDR3 DNA: TGTGCCACCAGCAACCAGACAGTTCCTTTTACTAGCGGATACAAAGGCTACGAGCAGTACTTC
CDR3 protein: CATSNQTVPFTSGYKGYEQYF
J gene: TRBJ2-7
V gene: TRBV15
clone size: -
D gene: TRBD2

CDR3 DNA: TGCGCCAGCAGCCAAGGTTCAGGGGTCTCGGAAGATGGGTCTAATGAAAAACTGTTTTTT
CDR3 protein: CASSQGSGVSEDGSNEKLFF
J gene: TRBJ1-4
V gene: TRBV4-1
clone size: -
D gene: -

CDR3 DNA: TGTGCCAGCCTCGGGGGTCGAGTTTCCACCTTC
CDR3 protein: CASLGGRVSTF
J gene: TRBJ1-2
V gene: TRBV6-1
clone size: -
D gene: -

CDR3 DNA: TGTGCCAGCAGTTCGCATCGCCTCTTGGACAGGAATAGCCCTGGGGCCAACGTCCTGACTTTC
CDR3 protein: CASSSHRLLDRNSPGANVLTF
J gene: TRBJ2-6
V gene: TRBV28
clone size: -
D gene: TRBD1

CDR3 DNA: TGTGCCAGCAGTCAAGGGAGGCAGTACTTC
CDR3 protein: CASSQGRQYF
J gene: TRBJ2-7
V gene: TRBV6-1
clone size: -
D gene: -

CDR3 DNA: TGTGCCAGCAGTTGGGGGGACACTGAAGCTTTCTTT
CDR3 protein: CASSWGDTEAFF
J gene: TRBJ1-1
V gene: TRBV28
clone size: -
D gene: -

CDR3 DNA: TGTGCCAGCAGCCGGACAAGCTACGAGCAGTACTTC
CDR3 protein: CASSRTSYEQYF
J gene: TRBJ2-7
V gene: TRBV2
clone size: -
D gene: -

CDR3 DNA: TGTGCCAGCACAGTCTCGCTAGCCTACGAGCAGTACTTC
CDR3 protein: CASTVSLAYEQYF
J gene: TRBJ2-7
V gene: TRBV28
clone size: -
D gene: -

CDR3 DNA: TGTGCCAGCAGCCAAAGACAGGGGGAACCGACCGGGGAGCTGTTTTTT
CDR3 protein: CASSQRQGEPTGELFF
J gene: TRBJ2-2
V gene: TRBV4-2
clone size: -
D gene: TRBD1